The TCR beta chain under discussion was sequenced for a study of Tregs in tolerant kidney transplant recipients. Whole-study findings and limits: Donor-specific Treg expansion exceeded global Treg expansion in tolerant patients, suggesting antigen drive. Findings come from small patient numbers and require larger validation.

In its sample, this clone was seen once. Its target is unknown. TCRdb's copy holds only in-frame clones and misses some; the assay was immunoSEQ multiplex PCR. In the table there are more than 70,000 clones, 90% to 95% of which are singletons. This CDR3 is built from 17 residues. Germline values: CDR1 SGHVS, CDR2 FNYEAQ. After removal of 5 bases from V and 0 bases from J, the junction contained 8 bases not matched to a gene. Related graft donors supplied nonmyeloablative bone marrow transplants, and mixed chimerism was transient. Unstimulated Tregs (CD4+CD25+CD127-) and CD4+CD25- non-Tregs were sorted from PBMCs.

Source: CD4+ T cells from blood (PBMCs), taken 24 months after the transplant. This rearrangement joins TRBV7-6 to TRBJ1-3; 9 bases are a match to TRBD1. This sequence originates from a human patient who received a combined kidney and bone marrow transplant. Some T cells may be graft donor cells. CDR3 protein: CASSERGTGSSGNTIYF. The CDR3 coding sequence is TGTGCCAGCAGCGAGAGAGGGACAGGGAGCTCTGGAAACACCATATATTTT. The full variable domain, with the rest looked up from reference TRBV7-6 and TRBJ1-3, is GAGVSQSPRYKVTKRGQDVALRCDPISGHVSLYWYRQALGQGPEFLTYFNYEAQQDKSGLPNDRFSAERPEGSISTLTIQRTEQRDSAMYRCASSERGTGSSGNTIYFGEGSWLTVV.